This TCR beta chain was captured by sequencing in a study of cytomegalovirus exposure and HLA in healthy donors. Study-level results: TRBV6-2, TRBV6-3 and some other V segments were unresolvable in 87-base-pair reads.

Germline V gene sequence: CDR1 GTSNPN, CDR2 SVGIG (reference sequence). V was pared by 3 bases and J by 1 base, with 15 bases between. The CDR3 sequence is 15 residues long. The PCR made use of 60 Vbeta and 13 Jbeta primers. Repertoires were generated with immunoSEQ multiplex PCR, while TCRdb's copy carries only in-frame clones and drops some. The repertoire holds about 140,000 clones, with around three quarters as singletons. As for this clone: Its antigen is not identified.

Sequencing was carried out using PBMCs. The gene calls are TRBV30 and TRBJ1-1; possibly TRBD1 for D (5 bases). The origin of this receptor is a young woman in good health and CMV-seropositive. CDR3 sequence reads: CAWSKGQGGNTEAFF. CDR3 nucleotide sequence: TGTGCCTGGAGCAAGGGCCAGGGAGGGAACACTGAAGCTTTCTTT.